This T cell receptor (beta chain) stems from a study of early T cells in non-severe SARS-CoV-2 infection. This CDR3 has 17 residues. V shed 2 bases, J shed 1 base, and the junction held 11 bases outside the gene matches. Germline CDR1 MNHEY, CDR2 SVGAGI. TCRdb reanalysed the 5' RACE reads using MiXCR and keeps one entry per CDR3 protein. The table includes approximately 34,000 distinct CDR3 sequences, about 5.3% detected once. The rearrangement uses TRBV6-5 and TRBJ2-7; 7 nucleotides agree with TRBD1. This TCR came from an adult who was a healthcare worker with PCR-confirmed SARS-CoV-2 infection or an uninfected control (not recorded which). Sequenced here: whole blood, sampled at baseline. CDR3 DNA sequence: TGTGCCAGCAGTTACGGGGCACCCGGGACAGCTTCCTACGAGCAGTACTTC. It encodes CASSYGAPGTASYEQYF.